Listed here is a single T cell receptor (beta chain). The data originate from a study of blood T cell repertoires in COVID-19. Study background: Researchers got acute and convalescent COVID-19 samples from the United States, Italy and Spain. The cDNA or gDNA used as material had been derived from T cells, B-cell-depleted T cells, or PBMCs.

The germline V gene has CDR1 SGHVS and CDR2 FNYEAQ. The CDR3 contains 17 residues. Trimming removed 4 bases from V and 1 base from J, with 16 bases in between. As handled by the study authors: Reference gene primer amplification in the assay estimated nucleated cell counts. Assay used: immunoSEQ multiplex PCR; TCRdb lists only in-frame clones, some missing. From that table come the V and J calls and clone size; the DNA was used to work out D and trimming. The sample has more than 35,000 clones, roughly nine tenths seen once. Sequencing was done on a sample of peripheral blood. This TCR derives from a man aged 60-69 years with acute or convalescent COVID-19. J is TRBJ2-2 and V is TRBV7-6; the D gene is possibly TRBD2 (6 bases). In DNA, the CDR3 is TGTGCCAGCAGCTCCCTGTGGGACTTACTGAACACCGGGGAGCTGTTTTTT. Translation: CASSSLWDLLNTGELFF.